These 11 T cell receptor beta chains were sequenced from one sample in a study of T-cell reconstitution after alpha-beta-depleted transplantation in children (dated by TCRdb to 2016 to 2017). The library came from PCR. TCRdb shows the sequencer as Illumina HiSeq 2500. TCR libraries were prepared with molecular barcoding, using unique molecular identifiers to normalize TCRbeta repertoire quantification. TCRdb reprocessing: public reads trimmed at Q25 with fastp, clones called with MiXCR, in-frame beta chains kept. Rows are combined by CDR3 protein, so each entry shows the most common genes and DNA. This sample gives about 610,000 distinct CDR3 sequences in total; roughly a tenth of them show up just once. The top ten hold 4% of the sample. The source material was PBMCs from the stem cell graft donor, sampled from the stem cell graft. Receptor source: a human donor who donated a stem cell graft to a child with acute myeloid leukemia.

This clonotype was picked up many times. The V and J genes are TRBV7-2 and TRBJ1-4; 7 bases line up with TRBD1. The V gene end was trimmed by 5 bases and the J gene end by 8 bases; junction bases not matched to a gene: 5. From germline, CDR1 is SGHTA and CDR2 FQGNSA. The CDR3 is 13 amino acids. The CDR3 nucleotides are TGTGCCAGCAGCAGACAGGGCGGGGAAAAACTGTTTTTT. Its protein is CASSRQGGEKLFF.

CDR3: CASSSTRTGGLETQYF. The CDR3, as DNA: TGCGCCAGCAGCTCCACGAGGACAGGGGGCTTAGAGACCCAGTACTTC. The chain employs TRBV5-1 and TRBJ2-5; TRBD1 aligns across 11 bases. This CDR3 is 16 amino acids long. After removal of 3 bases from V and 4 bases from J, the junction contained 8 bases not matched to a gene. Germline assignment: CDR1 SGHRS and CDR2 YFSETQ.

Many counts were recorded for this clonotype. The J gene is TRBJ1-2, the V gene TRBV3-1; D not certain. Germline loops: CDR1 LGHDT, CDR2 YNNKEL (reference sequence). This CDR3 region has 13 residues. The ends were cut back, 2 bases at V and 1 base at J, with 5 bases in the middle. The CDR3 here is CASSQTDNYGYTF. The CDR3 DNA is TGTGCCAGCAGCCAAACAGATAACTATGGCTACACCTTC.

This clonotype was observed at least ten times. CDR3: CASSPTSGHRNEQFF. CDR3 DNA: TGTGCCAGCAGCCCCACTAGCGGGCATAGGAATGAGCAGTTCTTC. The chain employs TRBV12-3 or TRBV12-4 and TRBJ2-1, with 9 positions matching TRBD2. Unmatched junction bases numbered 10, after V lost 6 bases and J lost 7 bases. The CDR3 has 15 residues.

The chain links TRBV5-1 to TRBJ2-1; D may correspond to TRBD1 or TRBD2 (6 bases each). The germline CDR1 and CDR2 sequences are SGHRS and YFSETQ. This CDR3 is 16 amino acids long. V was shortened by 0 bases and J by 4 bases, with 14 bases between the two germline ends. CDR3 region: CASSLGGGTVYNEQFF. CDR3 DNA sequence: TGCGCCAGCAGCTTGGGAGGGGGGACTGTATACAATGAGCAGTTCTTC. Supplemented by reference TRBV5-1 and TRBJ2-1, the full variable domain reads KAGVTQTPRYLIKTRGQQVTLSCSPISGHRSVSWYQQTPGQGLQFLFEYFSETQRNKGNFPGRFSGRQFSNSRSEMNVSTLELGDSALYLCASSLGGGTVYNEQFFGPGTRLTVL.

This clonotype has more than one count but fewer than ten. The V gene is TRBV7-2, the J gene TRBJ2-3; no clear D gene. The V end lost 5 bases, the J end lost 0 bases, and 15 bases lay between the germline ends. CDR1 is SGHTA and CDR2 is FQGNSA in the germline V gene. This CDR3 is 16 amino acids long. CDR3 sequence: CASSPRQRGSTDTQYF. DNA of the CDR3: TGTGCCAGCAGCCCTCGGCAGAGAGGAAGCACAGATACGCAGTATTTT.

This clonotype occurred many times. V gene TRBV20-1 combines with J gene TRBJ2-3; 12 bases are a match to TRBD2. Trimming took 8 bases from V and 2 from J; bases not matched to a gene: 5. CDR1 and CDR2 from the germline V gene are DFQATT and SNEGSKA (reference sequence). The CDR3 length is 14 residues. In DNA form, the CDR3 reads TGCAGTAGTCGACTAGCGGGAGCCACAGATACGCAGTATTTT. Protein product: CSSRLAGATDTQYF.

This clonotype has at least ten counts. V and J are TRBV10-3 and TRBJ2-1; D call uncertain. Germline V CDR1 and CDR2: ENHRY, SYGVKD. V gave up 0 bases and J gave up 0 bases, with 12 bases separating them. This CDR3 spans 17 amino acids. The CDR3 region is CAISESSAGSSYNEQFF. The CDR3 DNA sequence: TGTGCCATCAGTGAGTCGAGTGCTGGAAGCTCCTACAATGAGCAGTTCTTC.

This clonotype was counted at least ten times. The rearrangement links TRBV3-1 to TRBJ2-1; no firm D call. Germline V gene sequence: CDR1 LGHDT, CDR2 YNNKEL (reference sequence). Trimming took 2 bases from V and 7 from J, leaving 12 bases between them. This CDR3 has 14 residues. The CDR3 nucleotides are TGTGCCAGCAGCCAACCTAAAAAGAGAAATGAGCAGTTCTTC. The encoded protein is CASSQPKKRNEQFF.

In this sample, this clonotype turned up many times. The chain recombines TRBV14 with TRBJ2-7; weak D call: TRBD2 (6 bases). V was trimmed by 4 bases and J by 1 base, leaving 17 bases between them. The CDR3 length is 16 residues. The germline V gene encodes CDR1 SGHDN and CDR2 FVKESK. This chain's CDR3 is CASSPPIAADSYEQYF. CDR3 DNA: TGTGCCAGCAGCCCCCCAATAGCGGCCGATTCCTACGAGCAGTACTTC.

This clonotype was found many times. The V gene is TRBV5-1, the J gene TRBJ2-7; 13 nucleotides agree with TRBD2. This CDR3 has 16 residues. V dropped 4 bases and J dropped 0; count of bases not matched to a gene: 4. Germline CDR1 is SGHRS and CDR2 is YFSETQ. The DNA of the CDR3 is TGCGCCAGCAGCCCCCGGACTAGCGGGAGCTCCTACGAGCAGTACTTC. As protein: CASSPRTSGSSYEQYF.